This entry lists 7 T cell receptor beta chains sequenced from one sample in a study of T-cell reconstitution after alpha-beta-depleted transplantation in children. Unique molecular identifiers were built into the TCRbeta library. TCRdb independently ran MiXCR on the PCR reads; one entry per CDR3 protein. The sample has hundreds of thousands of distinct CDR3 sequences; about 11% are singletons. The source material was PBMCs from the stem cell graft donor, sampled from the stem cell graft. The receptors were sampled from a human donor who donated a stem cell graft to a child with acute lymphoblastic leukemia.

There are many counts of this clonotype. The genes are TRBV5-6 and TRBJ2-3; a weak D match, TRBD1 (6 bases). Trimming shortened V by 4 bases and J by 2 bases, and 11 bases separated the two germline ends. Looked up from germline, CDR1 is SGHDT and CDR2 is YYEEEE. This CDR3 region has 14 residues. CDR3 DNA: TGTGCCAGCAGCCCCCGGGACACCACAGATACGCAGTATTTT. Translation: CASSPRDTTDTQYF.

This clonotype was recorded at least ten times. This chain connects TRBV20-1 to TRBJ2-2; D perhaps matches TRBD1 (6 bases). The CDR3 consists of 15 residues. The ends were cut back, 0 bases at V and 3 bases at J, with 11 bases in the middle. Per germline, CDR1 DFQATT and CDR2 SNEGSKA (reference sequence). CDR3 sequence: CSAREVAGDTGELFF. Here the CDR3 DNA reads TGCAGTGCTAGAGAAGTTGCAGGGGACACCGGGGAGCTGTTTTTT.

This clonotype turned up a few times. The chain carries TRBV27 and TRBJ2-1, with 10 positions matching TRBD1. This CDR3 comprises 16 residues. Trimming removed 1 base from V and 4 bases from J; junction bases left unmatched: 4. CDR1 and CDR2 from the germline V gene are MNHEY and SMNVEV (reference sequence). CDR3 in DNA: TGTGCCAGCAGTTTATGGCGACAGGGGGCTTACAATGAGCAGTTCTTC. Its translation is CASSLWRQGAYNEQFF.

This clonotype has just a few counts. This rearrangement joins TRBV24-1 to TRBJ2-3; TRBD2 is a possible D gene (5 bases). The CDR3 consists of 14 residues. V dropped 3 bases and J dropped 6 bases, with 12 bases sitting between them. CDR1 is KGHDR, CDR2 SFDVKD, per germline. The CDR3 DNA follows: TGTGCCACCAGTGATCCGACTAAGTGGGATACGCAGTATTTT. Its protein is CATSDPTKWDTQYF.

This clonotype appeared many times. V and J are TRBV27 and TRBJ2-7, with unresolved D. V dropped 5 bases and J dropped 0 bases, with 8 bases sitting between them. Germline V gene lookup returns CDR1 MNHEY and CDR2 SMNVEV (reference sequence). This CDR3 contains 13 residues. CDR3 DNA sequence: TGTGCCAGCAGTCCACTCCTCTCCTACGAGCAGTACTTC. It encodes CASSPLLSYEQYF.

This clonotype appeared many times. The chain recombines TRBV20-1 with TRBJ2-3; the match to TRBD2 covers 7 bases. This CDR3 is 14 amino acids long. J lost 7 bases, V lost 7 bases, and 14 bases had no gene match. CDR1 is DFQATT, CDR2 SNEGSKA, per germline (reference sequence). CDR3 in amino acids: CSVPPRLAQNTQYF. Written as DNA, the CDR3 is TGCAGTGTCCCGCCACGACTAGCACAGAATACGCAGTATTTT.

This clonotype appeared many times. J is TRBJ2-3 and V is TRBV5-5; no firm D call. The ends were cut back, 0 bases at V and 2 bases at J, with 4 bases in the middle. CDR1 SGHKS and CDR2 YYEKEE come from the germline V gene (reference sequence). The CDR3 is made up of 13 amino acids. The CDR3 nucleotides read TGTGCCAGCAGCTTGGACTTCACAGATACGCAGTATTTT. The encoded protein is CASSLDFTDTQYF.